Detailed here is one T cell receptor (beta chain). The antigen is not known. Per the germline V gene, CDR1 is PRHDT and CDR2 is FYEKMQ (reference sequence). The V and J ends lost 5 bases and 5 bases respectively, with 12 bases between them. This CDR3 spans 13 amino acids. The data stem from a study of neoadjuvant nivolumab and ipilimumab in lung cancer. TCRdb's copy holds only in-frame clones and misses some; the assay was immunoSEQ multiplex PCR. In the table there are over 25,000 clones, 65% to 85% of which are singletons. Findings of the study overall: From pretherapy to surgery, tumor richness and clonality rose with dual therapy. Higher pretherapy blood TCR richness went with higher resected-tumor richness.

The source of this sequence is an adult with non-small cell lung cancer. The sequenced sample was peripheral blood, obtained before neoadjuvant nivolumab, alone or with ipilimumab. The rearrangement joins TRBV13 to TRBJ1-1; a possible D gene is TRBD1 (6 bases). The CDR3 loop is CASSMDRWTEAFF. The CDR3 nucleotides read TGTGCCAGCAGCATGGACAGATGGACTGAAGCTTTCTTT.